This TCR beta chain was recovered during a study of regulatory T cells in long-lasting Graves disease. On the study more broadly: Graves' patients with a new diagnosis had received antithyroid drugs under 3 months.

The time point is: newly diagnosed GD, antithyroid drugs for less than 3 months. There was RNA extracted from PBMCs, and the TCR library was made from it. This CDR3 has 16 amino acids. Germline V CDR1 and CDR2: SEHNR, FQNEAQ (reference sequence). Construction of the TCR beta libraries employed iRepertoire HTBI primers in conjunction with Arm-PCR of CDR3 regions. TCRdb re-analysed the multiplex PCR reads in MiXCR, keeping a single row per CDR3 protein. Altogether 600,000 to 650,000 distinct CDR3 sequences are present, 16% being singletons, with the ten largest covering around 18%. In regard to this clonotype: The antigen remains undetermined. The germline gene is not matched at one end of the junction; a read error may be the cause.

General observations from the study: Newly diagnosed disease favored TRBV20-1 and TRBJ2-1 over persistent disease. TCR diversity was lower in persistent Graves' patients (versus newly diagnosed ones).

The data also belong to a second study, concerning T cells in Graves' hyperthyroidism and ophthalmopathy. As that report states: The study used the HTBI primer set for a first-round RT-PCR of the TCR CDR3.

The sequences come from peripheral blood mononuclear cells (PBMCs), collected at new diagnosis, from a patient treated with antithyroid drugs. The chain recombines TRBV7-9 with TRBJ2-3; 9 positions match TRBD1. This receptor was identified in a woman in her twenties or thirties with Graves disease. For the CDR3, the DNA is TGTACCAGCAGCTCCCCCCGAACAGGGGGCTTAAGTAAGTTTGGATTT. Its protein product is CTSSSPRTGGLSKFGF. The full variable domain, completed using reference TRBV7-9 and TRBJ2-3, is DTGVSQNPRHKITKRGQNVTFRCDPISEHNRLYWYRQTLGQGPEFLTYFQNEAQLEKSRLLSDRFSAERPKGSFSTLEIQRTEQGDSAMYLCTSSSPRTGGLSKFGFGPGTRLTVL.